The 17 T cell receptor beta chains reported below all come from one sample, sequenced in a study of blood T cell repertoires in COVID-19. The repertoire was sequenced with immunoSEQ multiplex PCR; TCRdb's copy has only in-frame clones and lacks some. Of 200,000 to 250,000 clones listed, 80% to 90% are singletons. Sequences were obtained from peripheral blood. The receptors derive from a man aged 18 to 29 with active or convalescent COVID-19.

The chain is built from TRBV28 and TRBJ2-1, with D possibly matching TRBD2 (6 bases). The CDR3 contains 13 residues. V lost 7 bases to trimming and J lost 4 bases, with 11 bases between them. CDR1 is MDHEN and CDR2 is SYDVKM in the germline V gene. The CDR3 nucleotides are TGTGCCAGCACGGAGGCGGGGTACAATGAGCAGTTCTTC. Its protein is CASTEAGYNEQFF.

V and J are TRBV6-6 and TRBJ1-1; no reliable D call. CDR1 is MNHNY, CDR2 SVGAGI, per germline (reference sequence). The CDR3 is made up of 12 amino acids. The V end lost 6 bases, the J end lost 5 bases, and 10 bases lay between the germline ends. CDR3: CASRIKRTEAFF. DNA of the CDR3: TGTGCCAGCAGAATCAAGAGGACTGAAGCTTTCTTT.

The chain is built from TRBV7-2 and TRBJ2-1; 8 bases agree with TRBD2. CDR3 length: 15 amino acids. Germline V gene data show CDR1 as SGHTA and CDR2 as FQGNSA. The ends lost 4 bases at V and 8 bases at J; junction bases unmatched: 10. The DNA for the CDR3 is TGTGCCAGCAGCTCCACGGGAGGGGGGTACGATGAGCAGTTCTTC. Its protein is CASSSTGGGYDEQFF.

This clone was observed once. V usage is TRBV3-1 (or the pseudogene TRBV3-2) and J usage is TRBJ2-4; a possible D gene is TRBD1 (6 bases). The CDR3 covers 16 residues. Germline V gives CDR1 LGHDT, CDR2 YNNKEL (reference sequence). V lost 3 bases and J 2 bases, leaving 14 bases between the germline ends. In DNA, the CDR3 is TGTGCCAGCAGCCAGGGACACCTGCGGTCCAAAAACATTCAGTACTTC. This sequence encodes CASSQGHLRSKNIQYF.

The chain has TRBV30 and TRBJ2-7; a possible D gene is TRBD2 (7 bases). Looked up from germline, CDR1 is GTSNPN and CDR2 is SVGIG (reference sequence). The V gene lost 5 bases and the J gene lost 2 bases, with 13 bases spanning the gap. The CDR3 is made up of 13 amino acids. The CDR3, as DNA: TGTGCCTGGGCCCGGGGGGCGACCTACGAGCAGTACTTC. Its translation: CAWARGATYEQYF.

V and J are TRBV10-2 and TRBJ1-5, with 11 nucleotides matching TRBD1. V was clipped by 1 base and J by 5 bases; unmatched bases: 1. Per germline, CDR1 WSHSY and CDR2 SAAADI. This CDR3 is 15 amino acids long. CDR3 DNA: TGCGCCAGCAGTGAGTGGGGACAGGGGGATCAGCCCCAGCATTTT. Its protein is CASSEWGQGDQPQHF.

The chain recombines TRBV29-1 with TRBJ2-3, with TRBD2 matching over 7 bases. V shed 6 bases, J shed 2 bases, and the junction held 8 bases outside the gene matches. From germline, CDR1 is SQVTM and CDR2 ANQGSEA. The CDR3 has 14 amino acids. DNA for the CDR3: TGCAGCGTGAATGTCGGGGGGAACACAGATACGCAGTATTTT. It specifies CSVNVGGNTDTQYF.

This chain uses TRBV9 with TRBJ2-2; 7 bases match TRBD2. The junction had 3 bases not matched to a gene; V was cut back by 3 bases and J by 1 base. Germline loops: CDR1 SGDLS, CDR2 YYNGEE. The CDR3 runs to 15 residues. CDR3 coding DNA: TGTGCCAGCAGCGGGCGGGGGAGGAACACCGGGGAGCTGTTTTTT. It translates to CASSGRGRNTGELFF.

V and J are TRBV3-1 (or the pseudogene TRBV3-2) and TRBJ2-7; 9 bases map to TRBD2. This CDR3 has 17 amino acids. V shed 0 bases and J 2 bases; nucleotides not matched to a gene: 8. The V gene's germline CDR1 is LGHDT and CDR2 YNNKEL (reference sequence). The CDR3 nucleotides read TGTGCCAGCAGCCAAGATATCGGACCTAGCGGGGCCTACGAGCAGTACTTC. Amino acids: CASSQDIGPSGAYEQYF.

The CDR3 nucleotides read TGTGCCAGCAGGCCTGGGACAGGGGGATATAGCAATCAGCCCCAGCATTTT. It encodes CASRPGTGGYSNQPQHF. This sequence joins TRBV28 and TRBJ1-5; 11 bases are a match to TRBD1. With V trimmed by 6 bases and J by 0 bases, 7 bases remained unmatched. The CDR3 consists of 17 residues. The germline V gene has CDR1 MDHEN and CDR2 SYDVKM.

The CDR3 reads CASSIEGGIGQPQHF. The CDR3 nucleotides are TGTGCCAGTAGTATAGAGGGAGGGATCGGTCAGCCCCAGCATTTT. The chain uses TRBV19 and TRBJ1-5; D not resolved. CDR1 and CDR2 (germline): LNHDA, SQIVND (reference sequence). Trimming left V 0 bases short and J 6 bases short, with 12 bases between. The CDR3 covers 15 residues.

The chain uses TRBV18 and TRBJ2-2, with D possibly being TRBD2 (6 bases). The CDR3 has 16 amino acids. Germline V gene data show CDR1 as KGHSH and CDR2 as LQKENI. V was clipped by 5 bases and J by 1 base, with 14 bases between them. CDR3 sequence reads: CASSRNGAGNTGELFF. For the CDR3, the DNA is TGTGCCAGCTCAAGGAATGGAGCGGGGAACACCGGGGAGCTGTTTTTT.

This chain uses TRBV6-2 or TRBV6-3 with TRBJ2-7; the D gene is possibly TRBD2 (5 bases). The V end was cut by 3 bases, the J end by 0 bases, with 12 bases between. Germline CDR1 MNHEY, CDR2 SVGEGT. CDR3 size: 15 residues. For the CDR3, the DNA is TGTGCCAGCAGTTATTCGGGGAGCAGCTCCTACGAGCAGTACTTC. It specifies CASSYSGSSSYEQYF.

This chain uses TRBV30 with TRBJ2-3, with a possible D match to TRBD2 (6 bases). The CDR3 covers 16 residues. The V gene lost 1 base and the J gene lost 2 bases, with 16 bases spanning the gap. Germline V CDR1 and CDR2: GTSNPN, SVGIG (reference sequence). The CDR3 bases are TGTGCCTGGAGTGCTATTACTAGCAGACTCACAGATACGCAGTATTTT. Translation gives CAWSAITSRLTDTQYF.

This clone is a singleton in its sample. The chain links TRBV9 to TRBJ2-2; TRBD2 agrees at 11 bases. Germline CDR1 and CDR2: SGDLS and YYNGEE. The V gene end was trimmed by 0 bases and the J gene end by 7 bases; junction bases not matched to a gene: 5. The CDR3 runs to 16 residues. The DNA for the CDR3 is TGTGCCAGCAGCGTAGGACTAGCGGGATTTAACGGGGAGCTGTTTTTT. Protein: CASSVGLAGFNGELFF.

The chain couples TRBV27 to TRBJ1-5; 8 bases align to TRBD1. The CDR3 covers 17 residues. J lost 5 bases, V lost 0 bases, and 9 bases had no gene match. CDR1 MNHEY and CDR2 SMNVEV come from the germline V gene (reference sequence). CDR3 sequence: CASSLSADRATHQPQHF. CDR3 DNA: TGTGCCAGCAGTTTATCGGCGGACAGGGCGACGCATCAGCCCCAGCATTTT.

The V call is TRBV27, the J call TRBJ1-1; D unresolved. Looked up from germline, CDR1 is MNHEY and CDR2 is SMNVEV (reference sequence). The V end was cut by 5 bases, the J end by 6 bases, with 19 bases between. The CDR3 sequence is 15 residues long. The CDR3 is CASSDSLGGPPEAFF. The DNA of the CDR3 is TGTGCCAGCAGTGACTCCCTCGGAGGTCCGCCTGAAGCTTTCTTT.